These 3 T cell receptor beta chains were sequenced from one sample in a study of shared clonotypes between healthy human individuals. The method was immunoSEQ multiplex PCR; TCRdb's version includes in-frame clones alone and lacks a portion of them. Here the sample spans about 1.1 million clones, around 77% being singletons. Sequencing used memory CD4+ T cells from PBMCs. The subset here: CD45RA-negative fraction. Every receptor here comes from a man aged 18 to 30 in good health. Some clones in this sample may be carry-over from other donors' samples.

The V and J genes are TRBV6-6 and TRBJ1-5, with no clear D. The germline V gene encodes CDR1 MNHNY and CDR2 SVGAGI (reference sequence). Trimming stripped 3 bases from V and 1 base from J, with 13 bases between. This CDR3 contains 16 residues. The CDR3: CASSYYTGGSNQPQHF. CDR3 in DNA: TGTGCCAGCAGTTATTACACCGGCGGGAGCAATCAGCCCCAGCATTTT.

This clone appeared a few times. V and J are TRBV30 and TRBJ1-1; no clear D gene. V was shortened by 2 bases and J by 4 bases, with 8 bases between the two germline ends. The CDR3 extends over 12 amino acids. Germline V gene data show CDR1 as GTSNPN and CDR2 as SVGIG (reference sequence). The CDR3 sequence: CAWSSEFTEAFF. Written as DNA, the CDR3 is TGTGCCTGGAGTAGCGAATTCACTGAAGCTTTCTTT.

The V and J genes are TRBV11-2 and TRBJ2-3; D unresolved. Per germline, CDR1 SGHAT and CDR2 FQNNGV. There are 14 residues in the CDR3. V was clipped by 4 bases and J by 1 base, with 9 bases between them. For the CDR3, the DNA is TGTGCCAGCAGCTCGGACCGGGGCACAGATACGCAGTATTTT. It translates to CASSSDRGTDTQYF.